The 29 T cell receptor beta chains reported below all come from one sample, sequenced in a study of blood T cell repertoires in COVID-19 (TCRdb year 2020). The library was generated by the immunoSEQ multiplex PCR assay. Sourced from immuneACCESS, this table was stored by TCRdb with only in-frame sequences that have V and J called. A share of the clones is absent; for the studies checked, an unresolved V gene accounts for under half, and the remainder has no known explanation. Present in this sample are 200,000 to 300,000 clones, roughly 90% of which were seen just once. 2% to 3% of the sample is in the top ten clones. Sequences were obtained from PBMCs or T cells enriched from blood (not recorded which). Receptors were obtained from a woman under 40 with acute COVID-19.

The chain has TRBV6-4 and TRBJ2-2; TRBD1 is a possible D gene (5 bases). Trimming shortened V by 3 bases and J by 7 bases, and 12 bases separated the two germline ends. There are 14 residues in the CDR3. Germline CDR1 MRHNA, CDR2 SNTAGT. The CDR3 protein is CASSEDKGVGELFF. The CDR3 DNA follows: TGTGCCAGCAGTGAGGATAAAGGGGTCGGGGAGCTGTTTTTT.

CDR3 protein: CASIALGTGEIVEAFF. CDR3 coding DNA: TGTGCCAGTATCGCTCTAGGAACAGGGGAGATAGTTGAAGCTTTCTTT. The chain uses TRBV19 and TRBJ1-1; 7 positions agree with TRBD1. The junction had 18 bases not matched to a gene; V was cut back by 7 bases and J by 7 bases. The CDR3 runs 16 residues. Germline V gene lookup returns CDR1 LNHDA and CDR2 SQIVND (reference sequence).

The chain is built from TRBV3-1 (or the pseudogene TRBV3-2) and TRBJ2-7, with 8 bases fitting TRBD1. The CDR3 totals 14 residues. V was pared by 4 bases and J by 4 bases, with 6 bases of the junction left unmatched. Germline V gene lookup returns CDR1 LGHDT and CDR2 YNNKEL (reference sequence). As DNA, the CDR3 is TGTGCCAGCAGCCTCGGACAGGGACCGTACGAGCAGTACTTC. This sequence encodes CASSLGQGPYEQYF.

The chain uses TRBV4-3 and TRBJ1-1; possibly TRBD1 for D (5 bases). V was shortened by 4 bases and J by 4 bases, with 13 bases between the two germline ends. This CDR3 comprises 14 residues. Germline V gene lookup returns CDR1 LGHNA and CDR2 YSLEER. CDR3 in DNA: TGCGCCAGCAGCCCCGGGGGAAGGGGCACTGAAGCTTTCTTT. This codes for CASSPGGRGTEAFF.

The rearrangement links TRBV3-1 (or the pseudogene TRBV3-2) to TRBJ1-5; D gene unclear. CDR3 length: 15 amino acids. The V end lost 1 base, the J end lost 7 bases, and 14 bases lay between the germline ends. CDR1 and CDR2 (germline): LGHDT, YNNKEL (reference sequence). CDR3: CASSQALRRSQPQHF. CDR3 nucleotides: TGTGCCAGCAGCCAAGCTCTCAGGAGGTCACAGCCCCAGCATTTT.

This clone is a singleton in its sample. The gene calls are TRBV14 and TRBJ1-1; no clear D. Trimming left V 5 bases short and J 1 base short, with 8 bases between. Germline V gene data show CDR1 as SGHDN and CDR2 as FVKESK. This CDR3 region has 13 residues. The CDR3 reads CASSFTRNTEAFF. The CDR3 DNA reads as TGTGCCAGCAGCTTCACGAGGAACACTGAAGCTTTCTTT.

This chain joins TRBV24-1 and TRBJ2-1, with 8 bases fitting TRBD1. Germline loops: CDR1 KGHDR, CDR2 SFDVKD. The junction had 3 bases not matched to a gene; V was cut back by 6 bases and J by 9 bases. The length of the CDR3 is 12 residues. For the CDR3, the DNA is TGTGCCACCAGTCCAGGGGGCGTTGAGCAGTTCTTC. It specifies CATSPGGVEQFF.

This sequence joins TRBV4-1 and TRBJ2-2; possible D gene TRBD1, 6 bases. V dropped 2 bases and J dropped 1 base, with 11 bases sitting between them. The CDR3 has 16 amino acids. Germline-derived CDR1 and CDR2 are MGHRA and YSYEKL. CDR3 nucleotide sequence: TGCGCCAGCAGCCAACTGGGGACACTGAACACCGGGGAGCTGTTTTTT. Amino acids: CASSQLGTLNTGELFF.

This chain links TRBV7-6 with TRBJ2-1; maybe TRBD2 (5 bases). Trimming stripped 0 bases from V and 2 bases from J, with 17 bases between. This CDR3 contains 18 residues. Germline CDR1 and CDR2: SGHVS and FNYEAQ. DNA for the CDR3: TGTGCCAGCAGCTTAGCGGGAGAAAGACAAGGGCCCTACAATGAGCAGTTCTTC. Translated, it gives CASSLAGERQGPYNEQFF.

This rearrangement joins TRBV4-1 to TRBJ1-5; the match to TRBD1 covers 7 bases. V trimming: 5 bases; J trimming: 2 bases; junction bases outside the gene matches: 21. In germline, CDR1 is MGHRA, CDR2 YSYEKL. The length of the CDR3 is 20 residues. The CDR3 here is CASSKFPPAIRGKGNQPQHF. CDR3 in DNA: TGCGCCAGCAGCAAATTTCCTCCGGCCATCAGGGGGAAGGGCAATCAGCCCCAGCATTTT.

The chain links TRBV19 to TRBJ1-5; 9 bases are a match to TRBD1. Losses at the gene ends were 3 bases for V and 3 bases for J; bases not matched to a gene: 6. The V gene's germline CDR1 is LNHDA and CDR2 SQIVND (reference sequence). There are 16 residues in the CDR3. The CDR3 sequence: CASSIMGQGSNQPQHF. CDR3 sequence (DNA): TGTGCCAGTAGTATCATGGGACAGGGCTCCAATCAGCCCCAGCATTTT. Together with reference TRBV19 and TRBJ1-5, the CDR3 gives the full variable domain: DGGITQSPKYLFRKEGQNVTLSCEQNLNHDAMYWYRQDPGQGLRLIYYSQIVNDFQKGDIAEGYSVSREKKESFPLTVTSAQKNPTAFYLCASSIMGQGSNQPQHFGDGTRLSIL.

Written as DNA, the CDR3 is TGTGCCACCAGTGATGGCGGGTACTACTACACCTTC. Translated, it gives CATSDGGYYYTF. The V call is TRBV24-1, the J call TRBJ1-2; D gene ambiguous. From germline, CDR1 is KGHDR and CDR2 SFDVKD. V gave up 3 bases and J gave up 10 bases, with 11 bases separating them. The CDR3 is 12 amino acids.

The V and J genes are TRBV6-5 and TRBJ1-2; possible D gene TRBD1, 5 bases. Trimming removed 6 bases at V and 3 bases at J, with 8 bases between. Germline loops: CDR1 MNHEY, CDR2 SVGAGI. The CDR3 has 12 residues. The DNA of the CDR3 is TGTGCCAGCAGGGACATAGACTATGGCTACACCTTC. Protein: CASRDIDYGYTF.

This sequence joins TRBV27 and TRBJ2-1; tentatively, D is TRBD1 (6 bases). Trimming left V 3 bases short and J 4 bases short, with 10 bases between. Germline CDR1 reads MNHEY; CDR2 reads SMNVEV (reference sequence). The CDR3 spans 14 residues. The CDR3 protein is CASSFGQPYNEQFF. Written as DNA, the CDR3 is TGTGCCAGCAGTTTTGGACAGCCGTACAATGAGCAGTTCTTC.

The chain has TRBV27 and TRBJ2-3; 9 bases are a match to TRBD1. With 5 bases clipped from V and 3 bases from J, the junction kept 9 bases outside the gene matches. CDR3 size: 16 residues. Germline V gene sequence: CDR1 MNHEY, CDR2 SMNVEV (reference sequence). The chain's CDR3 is CASSERQGGPTDTQYF. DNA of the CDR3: TGTGCCAGCAGTGAAAGACAGGGGGGTCCTACAGATACGCAGTATTTT.

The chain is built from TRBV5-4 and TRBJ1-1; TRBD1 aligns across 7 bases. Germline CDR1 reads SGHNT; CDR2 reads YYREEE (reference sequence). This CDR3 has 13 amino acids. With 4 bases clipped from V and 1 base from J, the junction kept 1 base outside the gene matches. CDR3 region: CASSRDRNTEAFF. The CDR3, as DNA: TGTGCCAGCAGCCGGGACAGGAACACTGAAGCTTTCTTT.

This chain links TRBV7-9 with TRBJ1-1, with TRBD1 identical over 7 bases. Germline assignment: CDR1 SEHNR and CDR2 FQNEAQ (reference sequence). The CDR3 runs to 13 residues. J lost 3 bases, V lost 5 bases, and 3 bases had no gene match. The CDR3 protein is CASSLGTDTEAFF. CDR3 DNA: TGTGCCAGCAGCCTTGGGACAGACACTGAAGCTTTCTTT.

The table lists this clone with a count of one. CDR3 residues: CASSMRGPNTEAFF. The DNA of the CDR3 is TGTGCCAGTAGTATGCGGGGTCCGAACACTGAAGCTTTCTTT. V usage is TRBV19 and J usage is TRBJ1-1; no clear D. The CDR3 extends over 14 amino acids. Trimming removed 3 bases at V and 1 base at J, with 9 bases between. CDR1 and CDR2 (germline): LNHDA, SQIVND (reference sequence).

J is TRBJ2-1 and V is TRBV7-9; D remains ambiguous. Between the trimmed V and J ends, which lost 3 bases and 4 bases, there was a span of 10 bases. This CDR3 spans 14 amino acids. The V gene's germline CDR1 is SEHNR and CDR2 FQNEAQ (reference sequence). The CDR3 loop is CASSFEYRYNEQFF. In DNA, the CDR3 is TGTGCCAGCAGCTTCGAGTACCGGTACAATGAGCAGTTCTTC.

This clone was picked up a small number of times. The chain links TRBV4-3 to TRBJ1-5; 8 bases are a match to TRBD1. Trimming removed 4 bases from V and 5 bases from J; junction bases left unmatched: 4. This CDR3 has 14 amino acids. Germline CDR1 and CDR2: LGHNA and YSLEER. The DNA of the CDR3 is TGCGCCAGCAGCCTAGAGACAGGGGATCAGCCCCAGCATTTT. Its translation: CASSLETGDQPQHF.

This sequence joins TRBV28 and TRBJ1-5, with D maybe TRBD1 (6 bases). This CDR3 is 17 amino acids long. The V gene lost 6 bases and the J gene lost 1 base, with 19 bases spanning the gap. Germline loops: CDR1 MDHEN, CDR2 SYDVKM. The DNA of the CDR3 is TGTGCCAGCAGATCAACCGGGGGGCTAAGAAGCAATCAGCCCCAGCATTTT. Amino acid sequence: CASRSTGGLRSNQPQHF.

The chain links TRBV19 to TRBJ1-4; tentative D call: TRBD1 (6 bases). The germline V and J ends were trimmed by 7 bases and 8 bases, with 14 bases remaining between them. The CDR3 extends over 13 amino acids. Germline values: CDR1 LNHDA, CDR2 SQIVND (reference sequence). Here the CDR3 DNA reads TGTGCCAGTAAAAGGGACACGGAGGAAAAACTGTTTTTT. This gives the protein CASKRDTEEKLFF.

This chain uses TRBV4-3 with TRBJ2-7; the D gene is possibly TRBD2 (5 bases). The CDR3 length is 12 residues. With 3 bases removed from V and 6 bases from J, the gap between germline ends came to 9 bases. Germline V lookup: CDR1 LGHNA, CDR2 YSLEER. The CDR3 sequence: CASSQGEGEQYF. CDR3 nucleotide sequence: TGCGCCAGCAGCCAGGGAGAGGGCGAGCAGTACTTC.

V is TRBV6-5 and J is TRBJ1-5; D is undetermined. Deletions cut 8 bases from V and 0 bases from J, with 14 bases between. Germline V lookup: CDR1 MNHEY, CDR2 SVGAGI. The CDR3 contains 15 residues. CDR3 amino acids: CASRLGGDSNQPQHF. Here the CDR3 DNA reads TGTGCCAGCCGTTTAGGCGGGGATAGCAATCAGCCCCAGCATTTT.

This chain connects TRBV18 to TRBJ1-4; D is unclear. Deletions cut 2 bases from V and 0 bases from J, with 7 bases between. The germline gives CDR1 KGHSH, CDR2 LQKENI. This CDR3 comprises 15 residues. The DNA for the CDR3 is TGTGCCAGCTCACCATCATCCACAACTAATGAAAAACTGTTTTTT. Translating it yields CASSPSSTTNEKLFF.

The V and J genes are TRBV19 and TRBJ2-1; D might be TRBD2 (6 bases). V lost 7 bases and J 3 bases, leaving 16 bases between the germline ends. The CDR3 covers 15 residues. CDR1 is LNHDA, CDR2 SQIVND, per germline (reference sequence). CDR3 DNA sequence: TGTGCCAGTAAAAAGTGGGGACTGAACTACAATGAGCAGTTCTTC. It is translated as CASKKWGLNYNEQFF.

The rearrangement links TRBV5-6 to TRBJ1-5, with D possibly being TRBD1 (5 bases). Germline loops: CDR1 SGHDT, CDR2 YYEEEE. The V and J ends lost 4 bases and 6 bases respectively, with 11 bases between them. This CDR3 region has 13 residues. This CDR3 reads CASSDSLGQPQHF. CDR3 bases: TGTGCCAGCAGCGACAGCCTTGGTCAGCCCCAGCATTTT.

CDR3 DNA: TGTGCCATCAGTGAGGAGGGACAGGGTACTACCCAGCATTTT. Amino acid sequence: CAISEEGQGTTQHF. This chain joins TRBV10-3 and TRBJ1-5; 9 positions agree with TRBD1. This CDR3 has 14 residues. Trimming removed 2 bases from V and 11 bases from J; junction bases left unmatched: 7. Germline V CDR1 and CDR2: ENHRY, SYGVKD.

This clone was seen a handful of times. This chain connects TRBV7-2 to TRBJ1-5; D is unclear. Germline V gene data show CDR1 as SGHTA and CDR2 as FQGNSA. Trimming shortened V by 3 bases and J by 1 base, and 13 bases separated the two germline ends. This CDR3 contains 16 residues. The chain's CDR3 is CASSFRSGGSNQPQHF. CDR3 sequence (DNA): TGTGCCAGCAGCTTCAGGTCAGGCGGGAGCAATCAGCCCCAGCATTTT.